These 11 T cell receptor beta chains originate from one sample sequenced in a study of shared clonotypes between healthy human individuals. Using immunoSEQ multiplex PCR, the repertoire was profiled, and TCRdb retains in-frame clones only, with some absent. The sample has some 2.1 million clones; 90% to 95% are singletons. The sequenced sample consisted of naive CD4+ T cells sorted from blood. The subset is: CD45RA+ positively selected. The receptors were sampled from a man aged 18-30 years in good health.

The chain recombines TRBV7-8 with TRBJ2-7; D gene ambiguous. Trimming pared 0 bases from V and 4 bases from J, leaving 19 bases between. This CDR3 contains 17 residues. Germline V gene lookup returns CDR1 SGHVS and CDR2 FQNEAQ. The CDR3 reads CASSLALSQLLKYEQYF. In DNA form, the CDR3 reads TGTGCCAGCAGCTTAGCGCTGTCACAATTACTTAAGTACGAGCAGTACTTC.

The chain recombines TRBV28 with TRBJ1-6, with 8 bases lining up with TRBD1. This CDR3 spans 16 amino acids. Germline-derived CDR1 and CDR2 are MDHEN and SYDVKM. With V trimmed by 5 bases and J by 3 bases, 6 bases remained unmatched. CDR3 in amino acids: CASSLPGQVYNSPLHF. The DNA of the CDR3 is TGTGCCAGCAGTCTACCGGGACAGGTCTATAATTCACCCCTCCACTTT.

The genes are TRBV11-2 and TRBJ1-6; 8 positions match TRBD1. Germline assignment: CDR1 SGHAT and CDR2 FQNNGV. The V segment lost 5 bases and the J segment 9 bases; nucleotides outside the gene matches: 9. There are 15 residues in the CDR3. The CDR3 DNA reads TGTGCCAGCAGCCGTGGGACAGGCCCGGGTTCACCCCTCCACTTT. This gives the protein CASSRGTGPGSPLHF.

The CDR3 bases are TGCAGCGCCAAGGACGCCGGGGATGAGCAGTTCTTC. Protein product: CSAKDAGDEQFF. The chain employs TRBV29-1 and TRBJ2-1; weak D call: TRBD2 (5 bases). Trimming cost V 7 bases and J 8 bases, with 15 bases left between them. The length of the CDR3 is 12 residues. Germline-derived CDR1 and CDR2 are SQVTM and ANQGSEA.

The chain links TRBV10-2 to TRBJ1-1; no clear D gene. V dropped 2 bases and J dropped 0 bases, with 7 bases sitting between them. Germline V gene data show CDR1 as WSHSY and CDR2 as SAAADI. CDR3 length equals 14 residues. The CDR3, as DNA: TGCGCCAGCAGTGAGCGATTATTGAACACTGAAGCTTTCTTT. Protein product: CASSERLLNTEAFF.

The chain combines TRBV30 with TRBJ1-5; D is unclear. Germline loops: CDR1 GTSNPN, CDR2 SVGIG (reference sequence). Between the trimmed V and J ends, which lost 2 bases and 7 bases, there was a span of 12 bases. The CDR3 length is 13 residues. This CDR3 reads CAWSRAGDQPQHF. CDR3 DNA sequence: TGTGCCTGGAGTCGGGCGGGCGACCAGCCCCAGCATTTT.

The chain carries TRBV5-6 and TRBJ1-5, with 9 bases aligning to TRBD1. In germline, CDR1 is SGHDT, CDR2 YYEEEE. This CDR3 contains 16 residues. V shed 4 bases, J shed 4 bases, and the junction held 9 bases outside the gene matches. CDR3 DNA sequence: TGTGCCAGCAGCGCGGGTCGGGGACAGGGTAATCAGCCCCAGCATTTT. Translation gives CASSAGRGQGNQPQHF.

A word on this clone: Within the sample, other DNA sequences also encode this same CDR3. The CDR3: CASSLNRGVYNEQFF. CDR3 nucleotides: TGTGCCAGCAGTCTAAACAGGGGCGTCTACAATGAGCAGTTCTTC. This sequence joins TRBV11-2 and TRBJ2-1, with 7 bases identical to TRBD1. CDR3 length: 15 amino acids. The germline V gene encodes CDR1 SGHAT and CDR2 FQNNGV. The V and J ends lost 6 bases and 3 bases, in that order; junction bases with no gene match: 8. The whole variable domain, filled in from reference TRBV11-2 and TRBJ2-1, reads EAGVAQSPRYKIIEKRQSVAFWCNPISGHATLYWYQQILGQGPKLLIQFQNNGVVDDSQLPKDRFSAERLKGVDSTLKIQPAKLEDSAVYLCASSLNRGVYNEQFFGPGTRLTVL.

This rearrangement joins TRBV7-8 to TRBJ2-7, with D possibly matching TRBD2 (5 bases). Looked up from germline, CDR1 is SGHVS and CDR2 is FQNEAQ. The CDR3 totals 15 residues. V lost 1 base and J 1 base, leaving 11 bases between the germline ends. The CDR3 DNA follows: TGTGCCAGCAGCTTAGTTCCACTAGGGTCCTACGAGCAGTACTTC. Residues: CASSLVPLGSYEQYF.

This chain connects TRBV25-1 to TRBJ2-2; no clear D gene. The germline CDR1 and CDR2 sequences are MGHDK and SYGVNS. This CDR3 is built from 14 residues. Trimming pared 3 bases from V and 5 bases from J, leaving 10 bases between. The CDR3 nucleotides are TGTGCCAGCAGTGAGTCGACCTCTACCGGGGAGCTGTTTTTT. This sequence encodes CASSESTSTGELFF.

V gene TRBV2 combines with J gene TRBJ1-1; no firm D call. The germline CDR1 and CDR2 sequences are SNHLY and FYNNEI. Trimming removed 6 bases at V and 0 bases at J, with 8 bases between. This CDR3 comprises 13 residues. The CDR3: CASRPYMNTEAFF. In nucleotides, the CDR3 is TGTGCCAGCAGACCTTATATGAACACTGAAGCTTTCTTT.